This passage covers 21 T cell receptor beta chains from one sample sequenced in a study of Graves' ophthalmopathy and Graves' hyperthyroidism. Amplification of TCR beta CDR3 regions used RNA transcripts. The authors performed first-round RT-PCR with HTBI primers and then a second-round multiplex PCR. TCRdb re-derived calls from the multiplex PCR reads in MiXCR, one entry per CDR3 protein. The sample has 500,000 to 700,000 distinct CDR3 sequences; 22% are singletons. The sequencing sample was made of peripheral blood. The receptors stem from a woman aged 18-30 years with stable Graves' hyperthyroidism. Some clones in this sample may be carry-over from other donors' samples.

Many counts were recorded for this clonotype. This chain links TRBV2 with TRBJ1-5; unclear D gene. This CDR3 has 14 residues. CDR1 is SNHLY, CDR2 FYNNEI, per germline. V was clipped by 0 bases and J by 6 bases, with 9 bases between them. The CDR3 here is CASSEALAGQPQHF. CDR3 nucleotide sequence: TGTGCCAGCAGTGAAGCGTTGGCGGGTCAGCCCCAGCATTTT.

The chain links TRBV20-1 to TRBJ2-7, with unresolved D. The length of the CDR3 is 15 residues. CDR1 and CDR2 (germline): DFQATT, SNEGSKA (reference sequence). Trimming pared 1 base from V and 4 bases from J, leaving 17 bases between. CDR3 amino acids: CSARAVADTRYEQYF. Written as DNA, the CDR3 is TGCAGTGCTAGAGCGGTTGCGGATACACGGTACGAGCAGTACTTC.

This clonotype was detected many times. The rearrangement joins TRBV7-2 to TRBJ2-5; possible D gene TRBD1, 6 bases. V was shortened by 4 bases and J by 4 bases, with 16 bases between the two germline ends. Germline CDR1 and CDR2: SGHTA and FQGNSA. The CDR3 totals 15 residues. The CDR3 nucleotides read TGTGCCAGCAGCTGGCGCTGGGGGCCTTCAGAGACCCAGTACTTC. Amino acids: CASSWRWGPSETQYF.

This clonotype came up many times. V is TRBV29-1 and J is TRBJ2-7, with a tentative D call TRBD1 (6 bases). CDR1 and CDR2 from the germline V gene are SQVTM and ANQGSEA. Trimming removed 4 bases at V and 6 bases at J, with 16 bases between. The CDR3 contains 13 residues. Here the CDR3 DNA reads TGCAGCGTTGGATCCACAGGGTCAGGCGAGCAGTACTTC. This gives the protein CSVGSTGSGEQYF.

A word on this clonotype: A read error may account for a junction end that differs from germline. The chain carries TRBV7-2 and TRBJ1-6; 7 positions agree with TRBD1. The CDR3 length is 14 residues. Germline V lookup: CDR1 SGHTA, CDR2 FQGNSA. CDR3: CASSLDRGNSLLHF. The CDR3 DNA reads TGTGCCAGCAGCTTAGACAGGGGTAATTCACTCCTCCACTTT.

This clonotype was counted once. V is TRBV18 and J is TRBJ2-7, with 8 nucleotides matching TRBD1. The CDR3 has 15 residues. V was clipped by 3 bases and J by 2 bases; unmatched bases: 6. Per germline, CDR1 KGHSH and CDR2 LQKENI. CDR3 sequence reads: CASSPGTGVTYEQYF. As DNA, the CDR3 is TGTGCCAGCTCACCCGGGACAGGAGTTACCTACGAGCAGTACTTC.

The rearrangement joins TRBV11-3 to TRBJ2-7, with a weak D call TRBD1 (6 bases). Germline lookup yields CDR1 SGHNT and CDR2 YENEEA. This CDR3 has 15 amino acids. The V and J ends lost 5 bases and 3 bases respectively, with 17 bases between them. The CDR3 is CASSPTPGQFYEQYF. CDR3 coding DNA: TGTGCCAGCAGCCCCACCCCTGGACAGTTCTACGAGCAGTACTTC.

This clonotype was counted at least ten times. The chain links TRBV7-3 to TRBJ1-1; tentative D call: TRBD1 (5 bases). The V gene's germline CDR1 is SGHTA and CDR2 FQGTGA. V lost 2 bases, J lost 4 bases, and 11 bases lay in between. The CDR3 covers 14 residues. The CDR3 sequence is CASSLQGRGTEAFF. CDR3 in DNA: TGTGCCAGCAGCTTACAGGGAAGGGGCACTGAAGCTTTCTTT. The complete variable domain, with remaining parts taken from reference TRBV7-3 and TRBJ1-1, reads GAGVSQTPSNKVTEKGKYVELRCDPISGHTALYWYRQSLGQGPEFLIYFQGTGAADDSGLPNDRFFAVRPEGSVSTLKIQRTERGDSAVYLCASSLQGRGTEAFFGQGTRLTVV.

This clonotype has at least ten counts. The chain carries TRBV12-3 or TRBV12-4 and TRBJ2-7; 13 nucleotides agree with TRBD2. This CDR3 is 16 amino acids long. V lost 6 bases to trimming and J lost 3 bases; unmatched junction nucleotides: 8. The CDR3 sequence: CASRAGLAGVGYEQYF. The CDR3 DNA sequence: TGTGCCAGCAGGGCCGGACTAGCGGGGGTAGGCTACGAGCAGTACTTC.

This clonotype was seen once. The genes are TRBV14 and TRBJ1-2; no clear D. CDR1 SGHDN and CDR2 FVKESK come from the germline V gene. Trimming took 2 bases from V and 0 from J, leaving 10 bases between them. CDR3 length: 15 amino acids. CDR3 DNA: TGTGCCAGCAGCCAAAACCACGGGGCTAACTATGGCTACACCTTC. The encoded protein is CASSQNHGANYGYTF.

This clonotype was seen many times. The chain carries TRBV12-5 and TRBJ1-1, with D perhaps TRBD1 (5 bases). CDR1 and CDR2 (germline): LGHNT, FRNRAP. This CDR3 spans 14 amino acids. The V end lost 3 bases, the J end lost 5 bases, and 13 bases lay between the germline ends. This chain's CDR3 is CASGFRVSGTEAFF. The CDR3 nucleotides read TGTGCTAGTGGTTTCAGAGTCTCAGGGACTGAAGCTTTCTTT.

At least ten counts were recorded for this clonotype. V is TRBV12-3 or TRBV12-4 and J is TRBJ2-5; maybe TRBD1 (6 bases). The CDR3 loop spans 14 amino acids. The V gene lost 2 bases and the J gene lost 5 bases, with 12 bases spanning the gap. The CDR3 protein is CASSLRGFRETQYF. CDR3 DNA sequence: TGTGCCAGCAGTTTAAGGGGGTTTAGGGAGACCCAGTACTTC.

J is TRBJ1-5 and V is TRBV24-1, with TRBD1 matching 9 bases. This CDR3 has 19 residues. V lost 3 bases to trimming and J lost 0 bases; unmatched junction nucleotides: 11. CDR1 KGHDR and CDR2 SFDVKD come from the germline V gene. CDR3 sequence reads: CATSDRGQGPPYSNQPQHF. Written as DNA, the CDR3 is TGTGCCACCAGTGATCGGGGACAGGGACCCCCGTATAGCAATCAGCCCCAGCATTTT.

The V and J genes are TRBV12-3 or TRBV12-4 and TRBJ1-5; D gene unclear. V was trimmed by 9 bases and J by 7 bases, leaving 22 bases between them. The CDR3 covers 15 residues. The CDR3 region has the DNA TGTGCCAGTAGTCCCAATTCGGAGGTGAGGCAGCCCCAGCATTTT. Amino acid sequence: CASSPNSEVRQPQHF.

This clonotype was recorded many times. The rearrangement uses TRBV19 and TRBJ1-5; D is possibly TRBD1 (6 bases). The CDR3 is 15 residues long. The germline V gene encodes CDR1 LNHDA and CDR2 SQIVND (reference sequence). The ends were cut back, 3 bases at V and 6 bases at J, with 15 bases in the middle. The CDR3 DNA follows: TGTGCCAGTAGTATGAAGCCCCAGGGGCGTCAGCCCCAGCATTTT. It codes for CASSMKPQGRQPQHF.

The chain is built from TRBV4-1 and TRBJ2-7; 11 nucleotides align to TRBD1. CDR1 is MGHRA, CDR2 YSYEKL, per germline. The CDR3 consists of 15 residues. J gave up 4 bases and V 3 bases, and 5 bases lay outside the gene matches. CDR3 amino acids: CASSQRTGGRYEQYF. The DNA for the CDR3 is TGCGCCAGCAGCCAGAGGACAGGGGGCAGGTACGAGCAGTACTTC.

In its sample, this clonotype was seen many times. This sequence joins TRBV15 and TRBJ2-2, with TRBD1 identical over 10 bases. CDR1 and CDR2 (germline): LNHNV, YYDKDF (reference sequence). J lost 5 bases, V lost 5 bases, and 5 bases had no gene match. There are 15 residues in the CDR3. In DNA form, the CDR3 reads TGTGCCACCAGCTTCCGGACAGGGGGTACCGGGGAGCTGTTTTTT. It yields the protein CATSFRTGGTGELFF.

The V call is TRBV2, the J call TRBJ1-2; no reliable D call. Trimming pared 4 bases from V and 13 bases from J, leaving 25 bases between. This CDR3 spans 15 amino acids. Germline CDR1 reads SNHLY; CDR2 reads FYNNEI. The CDR3 reads CASSGVKGRRGQVTF. CDR3 bases: TGTGCCAGCAGTGGAGTGAAAGGGAGAAGAGGTCAAGTCACCTTC. Together with reference TRBV2 and TRBJ1-2, the CDR3 gives the full variable domain: EPEVTQTPSHQVTQMGQEVILRCVPISNHLYFYWYRQILGQKVEFLVSFYNNEISEKSEIFDDQFSVERPDGSNFTLKIRSTKLEDSAMYFCASSGVKGRRGQVTFGSGTRLTVV.

This clonotype was picked up many times. This chain's CDR3 is CATSRDPLYEQYF. CDR3 nucleotide sequence: TGTGCCACCAGCAGAGATCCCCTCTACGAGCAGTACTTC. The gene calls are TRBV15 and TRBJ2-7; D is unclear. Germline CDR1 and CDR2: LNHNV and YYDKDF (reference sequence). The V gene lost 0 bases and the J gene lost 3 bases, with 6 bases spanning the gap. The CDR3 covers 13 residues. The whole variable domain, filled in from reference TRBV15 and TRBJ2-7, reads DAMVIQNPRYQVTQFGKPVTLSCSQTLNHNVMYWYQQKSSQAPKLLFHYYDKDFNNEADTPDNFQSRRPNTSFCFLDIRSPGLGDTAMYLCATSRDPLYEQYFGPGTRLTVT.

The chain has TRBV15 and TRBJ2-5; maybe TRBD1 (6 bases). The length of the CDR3 is 17 residues. CDR1 LNHNV and CDR2 YYDKDF come from the germline V gene (reference sequence). V lost 3 bases and J 1 base, leaving 18 bases between the germline ends. The CDR3 sequence is CATSRQTGTPVQETQYF. The CDR3 DNA follows: TGTGCCACCAGCAGGCAAACCGGGACACCCGTCCAAGAGACCCAGTACTTC.

This clonotype has ten or more counts. The chain is built from TRBV20-1 and TRBJ2-5; D is uncertain. The CDR3 loop spans 11 amino acids. V lost 1 base to trimming and J lost 3 bases, with 3 bases between them. The germline gives CDR1 DFQATT, CDR2 SNEGSKA (reference sequence). CDR3 bases: TGCAGTGCTAGAGGGGAAGAGACCCAGTACTTC. This sequence encodes CSARGEETQYF.